This TCR beta chain came from a study of blood T cell repertoires in COVID-19. Overall study context: The United States, Italy and Spain supplied acute and convalescent COVID-19 samples. From T cells, B-cell-depleted T cells, or PBMCs came the material, which was cDNA or gDNA.

Living in roughly 25 US areas, the participants were between 18 and 89 years of age. Cohorts were assigned according to the clinical history that participants reported. The length of the CDR3 is 15 residues. Germline V lookup: CDR1 KGHDR, CDR2 SFDVKD. Unmatched junction bases numbered 2, after V lost 0 bases and J lost 5 bases. Some clones are missing from TCRdb's copy, which holds only in-frame ones; the method was immunoSEQ multiplex PCR. The profile shows almost 400,000 clones, approximately 87% of them singletons. Sequenced material: PBMCs or T cells enriched from blood (not recorded which). The clonotype originates from a woman aged 25 to 39 with acute COVID-19. The chain recombines TRBV24-1 with TRBJ2-2; 7 bases map to TRBD1. CDR3 amino acids: CATSDLDRETGELFF. In nucleotides, the CDR3 is TGTGCCACCAGTGATTTGGACAGGGAGACCGGGGAGCTGTTTTTT.